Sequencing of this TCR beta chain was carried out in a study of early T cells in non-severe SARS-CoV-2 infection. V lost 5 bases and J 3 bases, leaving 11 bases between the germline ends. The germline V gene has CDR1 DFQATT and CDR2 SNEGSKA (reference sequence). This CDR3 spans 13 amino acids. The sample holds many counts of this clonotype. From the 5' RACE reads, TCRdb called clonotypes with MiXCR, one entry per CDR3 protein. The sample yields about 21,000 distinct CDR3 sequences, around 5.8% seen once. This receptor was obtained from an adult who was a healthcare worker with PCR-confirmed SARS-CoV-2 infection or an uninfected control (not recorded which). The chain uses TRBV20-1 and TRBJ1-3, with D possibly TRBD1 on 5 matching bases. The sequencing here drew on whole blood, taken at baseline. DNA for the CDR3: TGCAGTGCTCTCCGAGACAGTGGAAACACCATATATTTT. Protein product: CSALRDSGNTIYF.